This paragraph covers one T cell receptor (beta chain) sequence. Its cognate antigen has yet to be identified. One base away there is no much larger clone; base qualities are not given. The data are from a study of PD-1 blockade in classical Hodgkin lymphoma (dated by TCRdb to 2020 to 2021). Regarding the study in general: Nivolumab dosing was 3 mg/kg intravenously every 2 weeks, continuing until either disease progression or unacceptable toxicity. To define a peripheral blood immune signature of response to PD-1 blockade in classical Hodgkin lymphoma, the study combined TCR beta sequencing with CyTOF. Summary of the overall study and its limitations: By C4D1, a significant rise was seen in CD4+ TCR diversity but not in CD8+ TCR diversity (p=0.0027 vs p=0.16), and the rise was most apparent among complete responders (p=0.02). Newly diagnosed patients were reported to have lower baseline TCR diversity than healthy donors, and relapsed/refractory patients were reported to have lower baseline TCR diversity still. Among trial patients, those achieving complete response had baseline diversity similar to that of newly diagnosed patients, while diversity was significantly lower in partial responders and progressors. Diversity was lower in patients who began nivolumab less than 1 year after ASCT, so these patients were left out of later analyses to avoid confounding by immune reconstitution. The study covered only a single clinical trial cohort, and the causes of the repertoire differences, possibly disease activity or prior therapy, were still not defined.

The Qiagen DNeasy kit was used to extract genomic DNA both from unsorted PBMCs and from the negatively selected CD4+ and CD8+ fractions. TCR beta CDR3 regions were amplified by immunoSEQ multiplex PCR using primers annealing to V and J segments. A synthetic immune receptor repertoire was used to minimize amplification bias, and remaining bias was computationally removed after sequencing. The original pipeline was this. Custom Python scripts were used to quantify repertoire diversity as the Shannon entropy index. Unsorted, CD4+ and CD8+ repertoires were examined separately, except in combined analyses, for which CD4+ and CD8+ sequences were merged in silico. Clonal expansion was defined as at least a 2-fold frequency increase after treatment relative to C1D1, with a pseudocount of 0.5 for undetected baseline clones. Singleton clones were defined as clones with 0 or 1 copy at C1D1, and non-singleton clones were defined as clones with 2 or more copies. Clones expanded in unsorted samples were annotated as CD4+, CD8+ or unknown by matching protein sequences in sorted samples from the same patient. Wilcoxon tests on paired samples were used to test changes in diversity from C1D1 to C4D1. In its TCRdb copy, this immuneACCESS table keeps in-frame sequences only and misses some clones. Where compared with another copy, unresolved V genes explain less than half of these, and the others have no known cause. V, J and clone size were drawn from that table, and D and trimming were deduced from the DNA. Recorded for this sample are about 50,000 clones; nearly 90% of them occurred a single time. The ten largest clones take up around 14% of the sample.

Read against the paper, the sample's time point label means: cycle 4 day 1 (C4D1), after 6 weeks of nivolumab. Every trial patient had relapsed following autologous stem cell transplantation, and prior brentuximab vedotin exposure was what differed among cohorts A, B and C. The trial cohort included more than 55 patients with relapsed/refractory classical Hodgkin lymphoma, and each patient had a best overall response of complete response, partial response or progressive disease. Single-agent nivolumab was administered to trial patients in the multi-cohort phase II CheckMate 205 trial. An independent review committee assessed best overall response by applying the 2007 International Working Group response criteria. Trial PBMCs were obtained immediately prior to nivolumab initiation (C1D1) and on therapy at cycle 2 day 1 and cycle 4 day 1. Peripheral blood was collected in 8 mL Vacutainer Cell Preparation Tubes, from which PBMCs were isolated by centrifugation and then cryopreserved.

The germline V gene gives CDR1 as SGDLS and CDR2 as YYNGEE. Trimmed from V: 3 bases; trimmed from J: 1 base; junction bases lacking a gene match: 0. The CDR3, from cysteine to phenylalanine, totals 13 residues. The entry retains the CDR3 DNA only, 39 bases that are in frame from base 1. The sample was peripheral blood mononuclear cells (PBMCs), taken before the fourth cycle of nivolumab. The receptor's source is a human donor with classical Hodgkin lymphoma. Recombination joined TRBV9 with TRBJ2-5, with TRBD1 identical over 7 junction bases. The CDR3 reads CASSGDSQETQYF. Read as DNA, the sequence is TGTGCCAGCAGCGGGGACAGCCAAGAGACCCAGTACTTC.